The present T cell receptor beta chain was sequenced within a study of T-cell memory formation after mild COVID-19. Study observations and caveats: Several responding clones turned up in pre-infection memory, indicating that cross-reactive memory may have taken part.

This clonotype was seen only a few times. Antigen specificity is unknown. Germline V gene lookup returns CDR1 MNHEY and CDR2 SVGEGT. The ends lost 2 bases at V and 2 bases at J; junction bases unmatched: 11. The CDR3 is made up of 18 amino acids. TCRdb reprocessed the 5' RACE reads via MiXCR and lists one record per CDR3 protein. This sample yields about 540,000 distinct CDR3 sequences, of which about a fifth are seen a single time; 12% belongs to the top ten. Sample: PBMCs or a T cell subset sorted from them (not recorded which). The clonotype comes from an adult woman who had mild COVID-19 (a few samples of this study predate the infection). Cell type and time point are not known. V and J are TRBV6-2 or TRBV6-3 and TRBJ2-3, with TRBD1 matching 9 bases. CDR3 nucleotide sequence: TGTGCCAGCAGTTACCTCCCTGGACAGGGGTTCCTCACAGATACGCAGTATTTT. It translates to CASSYLPGQGFLTDTQYF.